This is a list of T cell receptor beta chains from one sample in a study of cytomegalovirus exposure and HLA in healthy donors. TCRdb keeps only in-frame clones here, not all; method: immunoSEQ multiplex PCR. The sample lists about 85,000 clones; approximately 80% were seen once. The specimen sequenced was PBMCs. The receptors originated from a man aged 50 to 59 in good health and CMV-seropositive. The CDR3 runs from the conserved cysteine through the conserved F or W. The D gene is left open where the match is weak. Clone size is not always given. Where it is, it says once, few, many or a class for expanded clones.

V,J,size,D,DNA,CDR3
TRBV18,TRBJ2-5,-,-,TGTGCCAGCTCACCACGGGAGGGGGAGCAGTACTTC,CASSPREGEQYF
TRBV7-2,TRBJ2-7,-,TRBD2,TGTGCCAGCAGCCCCTGGGGACTAGCGGGAGTCAACGAGCAGTACTTC,CASSPWGLAGVNEQYF
TRBV27,TRBJ1-1,-,-,TGTGCCAGCAGTTTATTACAGGGAATGAACACTGAAGCTTTCTTT,CASSLLQGMNTEAFF
TRBV4-3,TRBJ1-1,-,-,TGCGCCAGCAGCCAAGATCGAGGGATCGCTGAAGCTTTCTTT,CASSQDRGIAEAFF
TRBV30,TRBJ1-5,once,-,TGTGCCTGGAGTGTTGAATCAAGGGGCCAGCCCCAGCATTTT,CAWSVESRGQPQHF
TRBV5-6,TRBJ1-2,-,-,TGTGCCAGCAGTCGCCCCCCAGTTGGCTACACCTTC,CASSRPPVGYTF
TRBV5-8,TRBJ2-1,-,TRBD2,TGTGCCAGCAGCTTGTGGACTAGCGGGACCAATGAGCAGTTCTTC,CASSLWTSGTNEQFF
TRBV5-1,TRBJ1-1,-,TRBD1,TGCGCCAGCAGCTCGGTTTCAGGGGGCCGGGGCACTGAAGCTTTCTTT,CASSSVSGGRGTEAFF
TRBV11-3,TRBJ1-1,-,-,TGTGCCAGCAGCTTAGGGAGGGAGGCTGAAGCTTTCTTT,CASSLGREAEAFF
TRBV27,TRBJ2-7,-,TRBD2,TGTGCCAGCAGCTGGACTAGCGAATCCTACGAGCAGTACTTC,CASSWTSESYEQYF
TRBV5-1,TRBJ2-7,-,-,TGCGCCAGCAGCTTGGACTTAAATTCGCACGAGCAGTACTTC,CASSLDLNSHEQYF
TRBV9,TRBJ1-1,-,-,TGTGCCAGCAGCGTAGGTCGGGAGCCGAAAGAAGCTTTCTTT,CASSVGREPKEAFF
TRBV7-6,TRBJ2-7,few,TRBD2,TGTGCCAGCAGCTTAGGCGGGAGTGGGTCCTACGAGCAGTACTTC,CASSLGGSGSYEQYF
TRBV7-9,TRBJ2-7,-,TRBD2,TGTGCCAGCAGCTTAGAGCTAGCGGGAGTGGGCGACGAGCAGTACTTC,CASSLELAGVGDEQYF
TRBV6-1,TRBJ2-1,once,-,TGTGCCAGCAGTGAAGCAAAGCGGGTCACTGGAAATGAGCAGTTCTTC,CASSEAKRVTGNEQFF
TRBV4-1,TRBJ2-7,-,-,TGCGCCAGCAGCCAAGTAGGGACTCAGTACGAGCAGTACTTC,CASSQVGTQYEQYF
TRBV18,TRBJ1-2,-,-,TGTGCCAGCTCACCAGAGATCAGGGGCGGGTATGGCTACACCTTC,CASSPEIRGGYGYTF
TRBV2,TRBJ1-1,-,TRBD1,TGTGCCAGCAGTCGAGATCCGGGACAGGGCCCTTTCTTT,CASSRDPGQGPFF
TRBV29-1,TRBJ2-1,-,TRBD1,TGCAGCGTTGACAGGGGGCAAGGTGATGAGCAGTTCTTC,CSVDRGQGDEQFF
TRBV20-1,TRBJ1-2,-,-,TGCAGTGCTAGCGTGGGGAGTGGCTACACCTTC,CSASVGSGYTF
TRBV21-1,TRBJ2-7,-,-,TGTGCCAGCAGCAACTGGCCCGATTCCCATTACGAGCAGTACTTC,CASSNWPDSHYEQYF
TRBV7-9,TRBJ2-5,once,-,TGTGCCAGCAGCCATGACTCCCCAGAGACCCAGTACTTC,CASSHDSPETQYF
TRBV7-9,TRBJ2-7,-,-,TGTTCCAGCAGCTTGGCTTCAGGGAAGACCTACGAGCAGTACTTC,CSSSLASGKTYEQYF
TRBV20-1,TRBJ2-7,-,-,TGCAGTGCTACTCCCGTCGCGGAGCAGTACTTC,CSATPVAEQYF
TRBV6-4,TRBJ2-3,-,-,TGTGCCAGCAGTGCCCAGGGGAAAGATACGCAGTATTTT,CASSAQGKDTQYF
TRBV19,TRBJ2-7,once,TRBD1,TGTGCCAGTAGTAGGTGGGGACAGGGATTTGACGAGCAGTACTTC,CASSRWGQGFDEQYF
TRBV11-2,TRBJ2-1,-,TRBD1,TGTGCCACCACGAGGACAGGGGGCTTTGTTTCCTACAATGAGCAGTTCTTC,CATTRTGGFVSYNEQFF
TRBV2,TRBJ1-5,-,-,TGTGCCAGCAGTGATACTTGGGGCGGAACGAATCAGCCCCAGCATTTT,CASSDTWGGTNQPQHF
TRBV7-8,TRBJ2-1,-,TRBD1,TGTGCCAGCAGCTTAGGGGGGACAGGGGATCGACACAATGAGCAGTTCTTC,CASSLGGTGDRHNEQFF
TRBV7-2,TRBJ1-1,-,-,TGTGCCAGCAGCTCTCTCCCAGGGAACACTGAAGCTTTCTTT,CASSSLPGNTEAFF
TRBV6-1,TRBJ1-1,-,TRBD1,TGTGCCAGCAGGACCACAGGGGTGAACACTGAAGCTTTCTTT,CASRTTGVNTEAFF
TRBV7-6,TRBJ2-2,-,TRBD1,TGTGCCAGCAGCTTGGGGGCCGGGACAGGGGTCACCGGGGAGCTGTTTTTT,CASSLGAGTGVTGELFF
TRBV20-1,TRBJ2-1,-,-,TGCAGTGCTAGTAACAGGCCGGAGCAGTTCTTC,CSASNRPEQFF
TRBV9,TRBJ2-1,once,-,TGTGCCAGCAGCGCCATAGCGAATTACAATGAGCAGTTCTTC,CASSAIANYNEQFF
TRBV6-6,TRBJ1-3,-,-,TGTGCCAGCAGTTACTCTTCGGGAAACACCATATATTTT,CASSYSSGNTIYF
TRBV7-2,TRBJ2-1,once,TRBD2,TGTGCCAGCAGCAGACAAAGACTAGCTGGAGAGCAGTTCTTC,CASSRQRLAGEQFF
TRBV30,TRBJ2-7,-,-,TGTGCCTGGAAACGGGTGTACGAGCAGTACTTC,CAWKRVYEQYF
TRBV5-1,TRBJ2-5,-,TRBD2,TGCGCCAGCAGCTCAATAACTAGCGGGAGGGCCGTTGAGACCCAGTACTTC,CASSSITSGRAVETQYF
TRBV5-1,TRBJ2-6,few,-,TGCGCCAGCAGCTATAGGACAGCTGGGGCCAACGTCCTGACTTTC,CASSYRTAGANVLTF
TRBV19,TRBJ1-1,-,-,TGTGCCAGTGGAACTGGACACGGCAGGGAGAACACTGAAGCTTTCTTT,CASGTGHGRENTEAFF
TRBV19,TRBJ1-5,few,TRBD1,TGTGCCAGTAGCAAAACAGGGGGCCATCAGCCCCAGCATTTT,CASSKTGGHQPQHF
TRBV6-1,TRBJ2-6,-,-,TGTGCCAGCAGTGCCACCGTTGGGGCCGGGGCCAACGTCCTGACTTTC,CASSATVGAGANVLTF
TRBV18,TRBJ2-3,-,-,TGTGCCAGCTCGCAGGGGCCAGATACGCAGTATTTT,CASSQGPDTQYF
TRBV6-5,TRBJ2-1,-,-,TGTGCCAGCAGTTACTTACTCTACAATGAGCAGTTCTTC,CASSYLLYNEQFF
TRBV5-6,TRBJ2-7,-,-,TGTGCCAGCAGCTTGTCGGGTTCCCCGACGGAGTACTTC,CASSLSGSPTEYF
TRBV7-2,TRBJ2-2,-,TRBD1,TGTGCCAGCAGCTTATATGGGACAGGGGACGCCGGGGAGCTGTTTTTT,CASSLYGTGDAGELFF